The rows below give T cell receptor beta chains drawn from one sample of a study of T cells in Graves' hyperthyroidism and ophthalmopathy. One entry per CDR3 protein results from TCRdb running MiXCR on the multiplex PCR reads. Found here are a few hundred thousand distinct CDR3 sequences, 15% to 20% of them singletons; the top ten hold 40% to 45%. The sequencing input was blood. The receptors were sampled from a man younger than 30 with Graves' ophthalmopathy. Both conserved end residues are part of each CDR3.

V gene,CDR3 protein
TRBV27,CASSLGNTQYF
TRBV7-9,CASSPSGSGRYNEQFF
TRBV20-1,CSANPRQVPYEQYF
TRBV30,CAWAGSTDTQYF
TRBV12-3/TRBV12-4,CASSTNPYGYTF
TRBV2,CASEFESEAFF
TRBV20-1,CSARSGKGDTIYF
TRBV7-9,CASSIPLPTGPSTDTQYF
TRBV7-6,CASSSDVSSYNEQFF
TRBV5-1,CASSRPGSGNTIYF
TRBV27,CASRFSNSPLHF
TRBV13,CASGPGGGQGWDTQYF
TRBV15,CATSFRDSNYGYTF
TRBV20-1,CSARDGSLTDTQYF
TRBV4-1,CASSQDRTSGNTIYF
TRBV28,CASSTWPTEPQHF
TRBV15,CATSRDVFATNEKLFF
TRBV6-1,CASSEAQPGGPGETQYF
TRBV5-8,CASSFGTSGEETQYF
TRBV7-2,CASSLTRAGLAGGVEQFF
TRBV7-3,CASSSYAGTAYEQYF
TRBV19,CASTTSGGFGTYNEQFF
TRBV19,CASSTTGTPEQYF
TRBV7-3,CASSPPGQEDEQYF
TRBV6-1,CASSPNPGPYEQYF
TRBV6-1,CASTIRGTGNTIYF
TRBV15,CATSRVAEHNEKLFF
TRBV27,CASSSTGWGTEAFF
TRBV6-4,CAGSALAGETGELFF
TRBV6-1,CASSSGGTSGGVGELFF
TRBV11-2,CASSRRQTTPEAFF
TRBV6-5,CASSYGRNTEAFF
TRBV7-9,CASSSVDRGLGPGELFF
TRBV7-2,CASSVVAGWTNYGYTF
TRBV10-2,CASNPQGARYEQYF
TRBV12-3/TRBV12-4,CASSPLSRAGGNQPQHF
TRBV19,CASSIGGNADTQYF
TRBV24-1,CATSETDRVWESEQYF
TRBV5-1,CASSLGRGTDTQYF
TRBV28,CASSYKQNTEAFF
TRBV5-4,CASSFPRGLNYGYTF